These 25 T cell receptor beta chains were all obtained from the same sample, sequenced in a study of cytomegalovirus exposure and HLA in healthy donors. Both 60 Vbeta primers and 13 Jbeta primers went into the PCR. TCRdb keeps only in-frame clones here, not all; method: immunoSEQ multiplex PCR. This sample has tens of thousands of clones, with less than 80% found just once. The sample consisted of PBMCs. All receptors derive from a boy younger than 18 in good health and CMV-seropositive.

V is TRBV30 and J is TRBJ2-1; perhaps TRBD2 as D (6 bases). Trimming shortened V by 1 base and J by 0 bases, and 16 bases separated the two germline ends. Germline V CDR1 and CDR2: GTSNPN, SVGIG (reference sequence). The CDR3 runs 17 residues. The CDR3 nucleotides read TGTGCCTGGAGTGGGGGGGAGGAGCGGAGCTCCTACAATGAGCAGTTCTTC. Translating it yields CAWSGGEERSSYNEQFF.

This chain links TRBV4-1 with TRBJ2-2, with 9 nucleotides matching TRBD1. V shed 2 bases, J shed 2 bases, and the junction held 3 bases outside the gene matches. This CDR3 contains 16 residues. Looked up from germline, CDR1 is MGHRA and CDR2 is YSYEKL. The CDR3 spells CASSQNRGLNTGELFF. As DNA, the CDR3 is TGCGCCAGCAGCCAAAACAGGGGGCTTAACACCGGGGAGCTGTTTTTT.

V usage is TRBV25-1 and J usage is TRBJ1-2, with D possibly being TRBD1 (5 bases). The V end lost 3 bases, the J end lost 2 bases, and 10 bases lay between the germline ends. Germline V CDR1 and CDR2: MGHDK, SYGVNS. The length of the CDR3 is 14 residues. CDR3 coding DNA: TGTGCCAGCAGTGATCCCGGACACAACTATGGCTACACCTTC. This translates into CASSDPGHNYGYTF.

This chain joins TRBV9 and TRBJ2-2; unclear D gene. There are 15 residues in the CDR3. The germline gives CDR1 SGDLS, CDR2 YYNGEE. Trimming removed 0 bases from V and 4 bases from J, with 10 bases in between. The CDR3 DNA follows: TGTGCCAGCAGCGTAGAAAGACTCCGCACCGGGGAGCTGTTTTTT. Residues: CASSVERLRTGELFF.

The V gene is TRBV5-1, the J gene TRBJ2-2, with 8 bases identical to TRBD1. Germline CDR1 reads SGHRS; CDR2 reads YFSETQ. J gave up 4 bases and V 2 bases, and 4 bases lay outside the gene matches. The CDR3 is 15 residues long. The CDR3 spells CASSLQGVGTGELFF. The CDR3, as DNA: TGCGCCAGCAGCTTACAGGGGGTCGGCACCGGGGAGCTGTTTTTT.

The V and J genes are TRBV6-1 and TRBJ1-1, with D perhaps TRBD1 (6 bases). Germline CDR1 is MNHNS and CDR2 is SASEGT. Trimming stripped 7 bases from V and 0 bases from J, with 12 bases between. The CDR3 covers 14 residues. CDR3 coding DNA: TGTGCCAGCACTCCGGACAGTCTGAACACTGAAGCTTTCTTT. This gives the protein CASTPDSLNTEAFF.

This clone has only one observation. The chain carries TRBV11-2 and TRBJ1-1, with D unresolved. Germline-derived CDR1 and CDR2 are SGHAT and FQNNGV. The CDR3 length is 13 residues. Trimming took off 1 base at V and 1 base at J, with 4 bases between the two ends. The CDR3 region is CASSLGGNTEAFF. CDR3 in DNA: TGTGCCAGCAGCTTAGGAGGGAACACTGAAGCTTTCTTT.

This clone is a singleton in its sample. CDR3 DNA sequence: TGTGCCAGCAGTGAACTCGGGTACGAGCAGTACTTC. It encodes CASSELGYEQYF. The rearrangement joins TRBV2 to TRBJ2-5; no definite D call. The tail of the sequence fits TRBJ2-7 better, so the J call may be wrong. Germline V CDR1 and CDR2: SNHLY, FYNNEI. The CDR3 has 12 amino acids.

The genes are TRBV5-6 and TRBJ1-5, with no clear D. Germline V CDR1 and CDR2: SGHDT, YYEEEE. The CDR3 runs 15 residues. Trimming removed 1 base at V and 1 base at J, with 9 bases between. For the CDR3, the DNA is TGTGCCAGCAGCTTGTCTGGGCGAAGCAATCAGCCCCAGCATTTT. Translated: CASSLSGRSNQPQHF.

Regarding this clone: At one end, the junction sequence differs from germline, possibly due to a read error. DNA of the CDR3: TGTGCCTGGGCGGCCAAAGACAGGGAACATGGCTACCCCTTC. It translates to CAWAAKDREHGYPF. The chain carries TRBV30 and TRBJ1-2, with 7 positions matching TRBD1. Germline V lookup: CDR1 GTSNPN, CDR2 SVGIG (reference sequence). The CDR3 loop spans 14 amino acids.

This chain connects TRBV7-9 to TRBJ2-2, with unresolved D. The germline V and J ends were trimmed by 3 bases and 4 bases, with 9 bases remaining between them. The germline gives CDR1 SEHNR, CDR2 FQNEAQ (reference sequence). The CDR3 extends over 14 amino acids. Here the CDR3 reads CASSFVRFTGELFF. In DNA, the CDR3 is TGTGCCAGCAGCTTTGTGCGGTTCACCGGGGAGCTGTTTTTT.

CDR3 sequence (DNA): TGTGCCAGCACTTCGTTCGGGCGGGGATTCTCCTACGAGCAGTACTTC. Translating gives CASTSFGRGFSYEQYF. The V call is TRBV13, the J call TRBJ2-7; weak D call: TRBD2 (6 bases). The CDR3 sequence is 16 residues long. V was pared by 7 bases and J by 0 bases, with 19 bases between. Germline CDR1 and CDR2: PRHDT and FYEKMQ (reference sequence).

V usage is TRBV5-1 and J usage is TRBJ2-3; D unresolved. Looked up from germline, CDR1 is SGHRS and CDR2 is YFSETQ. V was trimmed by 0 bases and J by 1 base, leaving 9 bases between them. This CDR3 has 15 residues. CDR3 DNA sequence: TGCGCCAGCAGCTTGGACACCCCCCGCACAGATACGCAGTATTTT. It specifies CASSLDTPRTDTQYF.

The CDR3: CASSADRGTDTQYF. CDR3 nucleotide sequence: TGTGCCAGCAGCGCGGACAGGGGAACAGATACGCAGTATTTT. The V and J genes are TRBV9 and TRBJ2-3, with 9 bases identical to TRBD1. J was trimmed by 3 bases and V by 3 bases; bases with no gene match: 2. This CDR3 comprises 14 residues. Germline CDR1 and CDR2: SGDLS and YYNGEE.

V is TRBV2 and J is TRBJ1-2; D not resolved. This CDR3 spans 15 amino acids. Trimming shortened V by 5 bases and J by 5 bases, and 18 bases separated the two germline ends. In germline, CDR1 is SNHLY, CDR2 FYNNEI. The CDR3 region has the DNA TGTGCCAGCAGTCCTGCGAGAATTCCCATATATGGCTACACCTTC. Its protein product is CASSPARIPIYGYTF.

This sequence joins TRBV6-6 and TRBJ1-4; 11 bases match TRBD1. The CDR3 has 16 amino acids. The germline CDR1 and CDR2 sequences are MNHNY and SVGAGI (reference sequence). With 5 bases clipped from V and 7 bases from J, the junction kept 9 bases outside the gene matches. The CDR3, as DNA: TGTGCCAGCAGTCCACCGGGACAGGGGGGTGGTGAAAAACTGTTTTTT. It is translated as CASSPPGQGGGEKLFF.

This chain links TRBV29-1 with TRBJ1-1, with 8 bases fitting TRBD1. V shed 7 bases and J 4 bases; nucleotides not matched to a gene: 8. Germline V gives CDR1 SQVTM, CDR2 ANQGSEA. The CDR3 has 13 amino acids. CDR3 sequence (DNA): TGCAGCGCCGGGACAGGTTGGGGCACTGAAGCTTTCTTT. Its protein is CSAGTGWGTEAFF.

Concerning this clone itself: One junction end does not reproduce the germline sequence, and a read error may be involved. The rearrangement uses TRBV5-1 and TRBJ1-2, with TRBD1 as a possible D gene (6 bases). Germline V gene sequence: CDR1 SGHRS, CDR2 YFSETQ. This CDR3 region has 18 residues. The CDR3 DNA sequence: TGCGCCAGCAGCTTGGTCCCAAGACAGGCCGTTACTAACTATGGCTACCCCTTC. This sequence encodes CASSLVPRQAVTNYGYPF.

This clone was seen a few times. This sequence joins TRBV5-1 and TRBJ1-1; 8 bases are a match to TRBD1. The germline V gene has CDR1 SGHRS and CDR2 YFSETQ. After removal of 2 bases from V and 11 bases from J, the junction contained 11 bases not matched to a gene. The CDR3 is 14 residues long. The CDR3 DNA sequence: TGCGCCAGCAGCTTAGAACCCGCAGGGGGCCAGGCTTTCTTT. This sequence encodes CASSLEPAGGQAFF.

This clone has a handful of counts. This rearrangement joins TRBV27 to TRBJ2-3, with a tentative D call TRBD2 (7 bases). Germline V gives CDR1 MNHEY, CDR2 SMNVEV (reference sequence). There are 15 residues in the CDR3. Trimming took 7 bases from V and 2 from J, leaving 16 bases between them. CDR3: CASTDPGGPTDTQYF. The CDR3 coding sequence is TGTGCCAGCACCGACCCGGGGGGCCCCACAGATACGCAGTATTTT.

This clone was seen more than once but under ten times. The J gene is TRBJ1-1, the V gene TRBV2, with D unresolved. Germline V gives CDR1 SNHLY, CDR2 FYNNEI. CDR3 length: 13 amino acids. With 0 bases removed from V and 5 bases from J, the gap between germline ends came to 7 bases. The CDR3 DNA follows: TGTGCCAGCAGTGAAGCGGGCAGGACTGAAGCTTTCTTT. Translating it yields CASSEAGRTEAFF.

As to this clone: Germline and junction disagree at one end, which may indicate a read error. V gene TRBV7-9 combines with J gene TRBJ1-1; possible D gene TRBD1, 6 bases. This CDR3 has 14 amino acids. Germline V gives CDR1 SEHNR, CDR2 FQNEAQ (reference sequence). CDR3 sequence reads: CSSSLTKGEKEAFF. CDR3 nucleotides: TGTTCCAGCAGCTTAACTAAGGGGGAGAAAGAAGCTTTCTTT. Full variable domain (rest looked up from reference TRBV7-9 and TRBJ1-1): DTGVSQNPRHKITKRGQNVTFRCDPISEHNRLYWYRQTLGQGPEFLTYFQNEAQLEKSRLLSDRFSAERPKGSFSTLEIQRTEQGDSAMYLCSSSLTKGEKEAFFGQGTRLTVV.

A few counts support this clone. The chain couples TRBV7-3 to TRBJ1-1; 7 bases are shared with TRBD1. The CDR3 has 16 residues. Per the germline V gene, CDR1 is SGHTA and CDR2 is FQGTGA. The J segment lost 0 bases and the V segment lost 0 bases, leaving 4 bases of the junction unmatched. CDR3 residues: CASSLTGDRMNTEAFF. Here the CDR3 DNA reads TGTGCCAGCAGCTTAACCGGGGACAGAATGAACACTGAAGCTTTCTTT. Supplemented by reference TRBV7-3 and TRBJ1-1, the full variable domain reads GAGVSQTPSNKVTEKGKYVELRCDPISGHTALYWYRQSLGQGPEFLIYFQGTGAADDSGLPNDRFFAVRPEGSVSTLKIQRTERGDSAVYLCASSLTGDRMNTEAFFGQGTRLTVV.

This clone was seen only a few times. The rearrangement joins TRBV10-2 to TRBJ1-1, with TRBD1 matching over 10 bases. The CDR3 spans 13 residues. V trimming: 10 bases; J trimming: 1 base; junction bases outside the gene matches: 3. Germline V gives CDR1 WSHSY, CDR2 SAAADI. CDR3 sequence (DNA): TGCGCCACCTGGGACAGGGGGAACACTGAAGCTTTCTTT. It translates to CATWDRGNTEAFF.

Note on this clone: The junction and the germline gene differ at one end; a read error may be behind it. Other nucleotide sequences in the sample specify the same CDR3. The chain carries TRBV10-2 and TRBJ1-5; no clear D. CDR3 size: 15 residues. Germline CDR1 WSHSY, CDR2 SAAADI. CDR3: CASSESVLSNQPQNF. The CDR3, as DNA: TGCGCCAGCAGTGAGTCTGTCCTTAGCAATCAGCCCCAGAATTTT.